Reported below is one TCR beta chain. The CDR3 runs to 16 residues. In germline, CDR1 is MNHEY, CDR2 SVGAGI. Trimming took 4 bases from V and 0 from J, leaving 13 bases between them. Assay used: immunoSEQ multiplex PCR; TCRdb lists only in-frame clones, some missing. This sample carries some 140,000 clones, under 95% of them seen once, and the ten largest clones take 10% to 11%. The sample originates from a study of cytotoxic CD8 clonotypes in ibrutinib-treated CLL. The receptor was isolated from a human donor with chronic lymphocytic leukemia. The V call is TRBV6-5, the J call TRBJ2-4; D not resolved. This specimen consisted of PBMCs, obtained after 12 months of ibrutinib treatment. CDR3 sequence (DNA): TGTGCCAGCAGTTCCCGGACCGCTTTAGCCAAAAACATTCAGTACTTC. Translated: CASSSRTALAKNIQYF.